This T cell receptor (beta chain) was identified during a study of OX40 agonist ivuxolimab in advanced cancers. Whole-study results and caveats: Antigens targeted by the expanded peripheral T cells were not determined.

Clones were sequenced by immunoSEQ multiplex PCR, and TCRdb holds only the in-frame ones, with some missing. The sample lists fewer than 40,000 clones, about three quarters seen once, with almost 10% in the top ten. A word on this clone: Antigen specificity is unknown.

Germline loops: CDR1 MDHEN, CDR2 SYDVKM. J gave up 8 bases and V 6 bases, and 10 bases lay outside the gene matches. The length of the CDR3 is 14 residues. This chain links TRBV28 with TRBJ2-3; 8 nucleotides match TRBD2. Sequences were derived from CD4+ or CD8+ T cells sorted from blood, sampled in a trial of the OX40 agonist ivuxolimab. The receptor was derived from an adult with an advanced solid tumor such as melanoma, head and neck, liver or kidney cancer. CDR3 residues: CASRPRTSYGTQYF. DNA for the CDR3: TGTGCCAGCAGACCCAGGACTAGCTATGGTACGCAGTATTTT.